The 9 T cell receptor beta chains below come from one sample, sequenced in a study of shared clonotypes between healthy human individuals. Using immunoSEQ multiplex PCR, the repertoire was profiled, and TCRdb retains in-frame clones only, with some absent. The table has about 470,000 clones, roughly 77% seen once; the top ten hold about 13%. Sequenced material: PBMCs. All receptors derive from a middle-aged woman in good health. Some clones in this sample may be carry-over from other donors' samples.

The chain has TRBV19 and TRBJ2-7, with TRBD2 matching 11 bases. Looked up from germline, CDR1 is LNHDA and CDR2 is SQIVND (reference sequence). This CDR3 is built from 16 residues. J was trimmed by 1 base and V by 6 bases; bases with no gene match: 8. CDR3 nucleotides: TGTGCCAGTAGCAGGTCGACTAGCGGGGCTTCCTACGAGCAGTACTTC. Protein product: CASSRSTSGASYEQYF.

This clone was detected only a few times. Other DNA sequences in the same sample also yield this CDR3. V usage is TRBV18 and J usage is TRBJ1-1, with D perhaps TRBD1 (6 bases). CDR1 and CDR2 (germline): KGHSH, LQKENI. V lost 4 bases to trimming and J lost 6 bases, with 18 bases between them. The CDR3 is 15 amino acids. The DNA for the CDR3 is TGTGCCAGCTCACTCTTTGCAGGGGCGCGGGCTGAAGCTTTCTTT. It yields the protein CASSLFAGARAEAFF.

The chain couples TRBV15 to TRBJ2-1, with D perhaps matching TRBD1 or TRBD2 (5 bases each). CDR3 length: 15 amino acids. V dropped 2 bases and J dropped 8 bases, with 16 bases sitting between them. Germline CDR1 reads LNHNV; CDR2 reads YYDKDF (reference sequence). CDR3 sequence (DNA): TGTGCCACCAGCAGATTTCCGGGACCAGTTGATGAGCAGTTCTTC. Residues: CATSRFPGPVDEQFF.

CDR3 residues: CASSLMSITMANTGELFF. The CDR3 DNA follows: TGTGCCAGCAGCTTGATGTCTATTACGATGGCGAACACCGGGGAGCTGTTTTTT. V and J are TRBV7-9 and TRBJ2-2; D is unresolved. V lost 3 bases, J lost 0 bases, and 17 bases lay in between. Germline V lookup: CDR1 SEHNR, CDR2 FQNEAQ (reference sequence). CDR3 length equals 18 residues.

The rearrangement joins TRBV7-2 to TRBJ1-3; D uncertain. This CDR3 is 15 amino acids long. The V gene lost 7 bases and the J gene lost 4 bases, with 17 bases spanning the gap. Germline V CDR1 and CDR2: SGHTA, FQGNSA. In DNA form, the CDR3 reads TGTGCCAGCACCCTTAGTGACGGGCCGGGAAACACCATATATTTT. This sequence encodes CASTLSDGPGNTIYF.

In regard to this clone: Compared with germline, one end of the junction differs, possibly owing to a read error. Written as DNA, the CDR3 is TGTGCCGGCTCACCAAATGTGAGGCCCGATGAGCAGTTCTTC. Protein: CAGSPNVRPDEQFF. The chain couples TRBV18 to TRBJ2-1, with D uncertain. This CDR3 comprises 14 residues. Per the germline V gene, CDR1 is KGHSH and CDR2 is LQKENI.

CDR3 nucleotide sequence: TGTGCCAGCAGCTCCCAAACCGGGACAGACTCCTACGAGCAGTACTTC. Amino acid sequence: CASSSQTGTDSYEQYF. The rearrangement uses TRBV5-4 and TRBJ2-7; 7 positions agree with TRBD1. V was clipped by 3 bases and J by 0 bases; unmatched bases: 9. This CDR3 is 16 amino acids long. Germline-derived CDR1 and CDR2 are SGHNT and YYREEE (reference sequence). The variable domain in full, with the rest retrieved from reference TRBV5-4 and TRBJ2-7, is ETGVTQSPTHLIKTRGQQVTLRCSSQSGHNTVSWYQQALGQGPQFIFQYYREEENGRGNFPPRFSGLQFPNYSSELNVNALELDDSALYLCASSSQTGTDSYEQYFGPGTRLTVT.

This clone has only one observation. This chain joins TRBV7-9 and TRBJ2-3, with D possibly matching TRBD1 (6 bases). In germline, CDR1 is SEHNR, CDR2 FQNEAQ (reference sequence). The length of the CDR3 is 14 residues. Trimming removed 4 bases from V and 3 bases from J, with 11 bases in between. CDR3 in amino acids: CASSWKGETDTQYF. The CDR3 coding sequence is TGTGCCAGCAGCTGGAAGGGGGAGACAGATACGCAGTATTTT.

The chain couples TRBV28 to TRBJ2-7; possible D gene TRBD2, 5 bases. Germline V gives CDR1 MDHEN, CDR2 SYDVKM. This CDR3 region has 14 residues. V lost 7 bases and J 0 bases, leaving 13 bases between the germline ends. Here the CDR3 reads CASKGEVISYEQYF. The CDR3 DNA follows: TGTGCCAGCAAGGGAGAGGTCATCTCCTACGAGCAGTACTTC.